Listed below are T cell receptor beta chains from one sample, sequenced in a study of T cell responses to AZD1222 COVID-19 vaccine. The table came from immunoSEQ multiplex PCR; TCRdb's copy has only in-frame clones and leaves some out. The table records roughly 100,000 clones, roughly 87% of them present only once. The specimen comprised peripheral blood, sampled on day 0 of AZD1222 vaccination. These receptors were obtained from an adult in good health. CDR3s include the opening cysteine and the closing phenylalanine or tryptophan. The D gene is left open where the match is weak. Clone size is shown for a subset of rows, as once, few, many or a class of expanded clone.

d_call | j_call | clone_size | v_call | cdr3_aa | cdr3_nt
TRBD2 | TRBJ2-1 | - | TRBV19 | CASSIAIMGGVDEQFF | TGTGCCAGTAGTATAGCCATCATGGGGGGGGTCGATGAGCAGTTCTTC
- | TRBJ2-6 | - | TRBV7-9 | CASSTAGSGANVLTF | TGTGCCAGCAGCACGGCCGGCTCTGGGGCCAACGTCCTGACTTTC
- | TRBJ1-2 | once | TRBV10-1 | CASSEDRNYGYTF | TGCGCCAGCAGTGAGGACAGAAACTATGGCTACACCTTC
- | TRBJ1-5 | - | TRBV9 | CASSAGASNQPQHF | TGTGCCAGCAGCGCGGGGGCAAGCAATCAGCCCCAGCATTTT
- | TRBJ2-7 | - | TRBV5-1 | CASSQMDGGYEQYF | TGCGCCAGCAGCCAGATGGACGGGGGATACGAGCAGTACTTC
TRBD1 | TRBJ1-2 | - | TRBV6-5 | CASSYGTGGNSYTF | TGTGCCAGCAGTTACGGGACAGGGGGCAATAGCTACACCTTC
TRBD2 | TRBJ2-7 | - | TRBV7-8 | CASRRGSSYEQYF | TGTGCCAGCCGGCGGGGGTCCTCCTACGAGCAGTACTTC
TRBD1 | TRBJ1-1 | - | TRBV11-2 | CASREGQGTIEAFF | TGTGCCAGCAGGGAGGGACAGGGGACAATAGAAGCTTTCTTT
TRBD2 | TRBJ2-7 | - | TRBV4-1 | CASKGSGAYEQYF | TGCGCCAGCAAAGGCAGCGGGGCCTACGAGCAGTACTTC
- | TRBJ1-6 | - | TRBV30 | CALQTRDNSPLHF | TGTGCATTACAAACTCGGGATAATTCACCCCTCCACTTT
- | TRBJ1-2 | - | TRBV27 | CASSSARDGYGYTF | TGTGCCAGCAGTTCCGCTCGGGACGGCTATGGCTACACCTTC
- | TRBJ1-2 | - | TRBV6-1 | CASSEALGSPGDYGYTF | TGTGCCAGCAGTGAAGCGCTTGGGTCACCGGGAGACTATGGCTACACCTTC
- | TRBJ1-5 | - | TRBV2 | CASSRQVNQPQHF | TGTGCCAGCTCTAGACAGGTGAATCAGCCCCAGCATTTT
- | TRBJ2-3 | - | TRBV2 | CASSEGSRGVADTQYF | TGTGCCAGCAGTGAAGGGTCAAGGGGGGTGGCAGATACGCAGTATTTT
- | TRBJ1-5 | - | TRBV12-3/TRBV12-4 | CASSFTGNQPQHF | TGTGCCAGCAGTTTCACAGGGAATCAGCCCCAGCATTTT
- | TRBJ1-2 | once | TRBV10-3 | CAISDGAVANYGYTF | TGTGCCATCAGTGATGGGGCGGTCGCTAACTATGGCTACACCTTC
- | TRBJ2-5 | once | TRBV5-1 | CASSLATGALETQYF | TGCGCCAGCAGCTTGGCAACGGGGGCTTTAGAGACCCAGTACTTC
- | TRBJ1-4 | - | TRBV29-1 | CSVESGSNEKLFF | TGCAGCGTTGAATCCGGGTCTAATGAAAAACTGTTTTTT
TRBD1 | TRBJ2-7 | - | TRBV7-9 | CASRGPGQGGEQYF | TGTGCCAGCAGGGGCCCGGGACAGGGTGGCGAGCAGTACTTC
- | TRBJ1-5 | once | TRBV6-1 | CASSEYDYNQPQHF | TGTGCCAGCAGTGAATATGACTACAATCAGCCCCAGCATTTT
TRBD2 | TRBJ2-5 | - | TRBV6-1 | CASSDLDGGARKTQYF | TGTGCCAGCAGTGACCTTGACGGGGGGGCCAGGAAGACCCAGTACTTC
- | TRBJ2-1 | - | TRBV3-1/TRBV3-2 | CASSHFAGAYYNEQFF | TGTGCCAGCAGCCATTTTGCGGGGGCCTACTACAATGAGCAGTTCTTC
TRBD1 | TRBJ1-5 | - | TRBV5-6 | CASSVADRDNQPQHF | TGTGCCAGCAGCGTTGCGGACAGGGACAATCAGCCCCAGCATTTT
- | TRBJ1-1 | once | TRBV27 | CASSFGTGVGTEAFF | TGTGCCAGCAGTTTTGGAACAGGAGTGGGCACTGAAGCTTTCTTT
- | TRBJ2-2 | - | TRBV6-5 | CASSYSGGELFF | TGTGCCAGCAGTTACTCTGGGGGGGAGCTGTTTTTT
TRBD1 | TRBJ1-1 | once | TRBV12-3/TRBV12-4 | CASSFPAGGQAFF | TGTGCCAGCAGTTTTCCGGCAGGGGGACAAGCTTTCTTT
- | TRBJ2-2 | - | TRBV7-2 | CASRHTSDTGELFF | TGTGCCAGCAGACACACCTCAGACACCGGGGAGCTGTTTTTT
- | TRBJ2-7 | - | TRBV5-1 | CASSLGDKVTGEQYF | TGCGCCAGCAGCTTGGGGGATAAGGTTACGGGGGAGCAGTACTTC
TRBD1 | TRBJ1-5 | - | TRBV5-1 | CASSLQGEEAQHF | TGCGCCAGCAGCTTACAGGGGGAGGAAGCCCAGCATTTT
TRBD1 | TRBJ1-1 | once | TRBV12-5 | CASGLVRSGTGLSKNTEAFF | TGTGCTAGTGGGTTGGTCCGCTCCGGGACAGGCTTATCTAAGAACACTGAAGCTTTCTTT
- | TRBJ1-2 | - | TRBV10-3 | CAIKSRINYQGYTF | TGTGCCATCAAAAGCAGAATCAACTACCAAGGCTACACCTTC